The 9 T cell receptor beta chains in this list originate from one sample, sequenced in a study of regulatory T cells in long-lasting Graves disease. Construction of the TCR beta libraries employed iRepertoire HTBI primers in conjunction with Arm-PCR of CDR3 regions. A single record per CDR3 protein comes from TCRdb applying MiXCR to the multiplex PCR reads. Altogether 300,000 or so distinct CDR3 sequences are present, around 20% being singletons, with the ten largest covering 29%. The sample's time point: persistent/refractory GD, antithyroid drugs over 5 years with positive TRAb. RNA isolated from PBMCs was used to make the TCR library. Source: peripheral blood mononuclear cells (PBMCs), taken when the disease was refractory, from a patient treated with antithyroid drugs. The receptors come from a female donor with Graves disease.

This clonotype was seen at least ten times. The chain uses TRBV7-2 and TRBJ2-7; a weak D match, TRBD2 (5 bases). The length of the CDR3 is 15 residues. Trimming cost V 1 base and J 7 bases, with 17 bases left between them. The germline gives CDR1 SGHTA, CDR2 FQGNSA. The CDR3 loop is CASSLVTGSRPEQYF. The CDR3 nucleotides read TGTGCCAGCAGCTTAGTCACGGGAAGCAGGCCTGAGCAGTACTTC.

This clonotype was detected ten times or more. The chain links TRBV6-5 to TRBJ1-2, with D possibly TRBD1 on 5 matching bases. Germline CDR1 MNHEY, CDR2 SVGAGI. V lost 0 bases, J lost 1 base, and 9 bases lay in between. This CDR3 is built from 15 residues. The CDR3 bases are TGTGCCAGCAGTTACTCCCACAGGCTTAACTATGGCTACACCTTC. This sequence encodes CASSYSHRLNYGYTF.

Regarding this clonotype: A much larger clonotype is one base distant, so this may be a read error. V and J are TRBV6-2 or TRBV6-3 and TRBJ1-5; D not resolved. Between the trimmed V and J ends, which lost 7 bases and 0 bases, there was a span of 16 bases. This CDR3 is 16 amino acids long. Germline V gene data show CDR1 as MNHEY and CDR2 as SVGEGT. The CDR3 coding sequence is TGTGCCAGCAACCATCCTTGGACTTATAGCAATCAGCCCCAGCATTTT. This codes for CASNHPWTYSNQPQHF.

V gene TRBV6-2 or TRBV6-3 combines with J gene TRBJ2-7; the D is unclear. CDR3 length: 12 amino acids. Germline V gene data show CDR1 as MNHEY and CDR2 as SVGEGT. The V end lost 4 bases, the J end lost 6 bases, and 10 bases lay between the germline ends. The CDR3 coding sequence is TGTGCCAGCAGTTGGGCCCGCGGCGAGCAGTACTTC. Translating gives CASSWARGEQYF.

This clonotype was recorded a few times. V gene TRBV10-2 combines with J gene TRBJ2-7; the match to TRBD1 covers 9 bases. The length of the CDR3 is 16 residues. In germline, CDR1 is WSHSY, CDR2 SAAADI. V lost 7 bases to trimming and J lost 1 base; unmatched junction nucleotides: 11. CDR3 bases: TGCGCCAGCAAATCGGGAACGGGACAGGGATCCTACGAGCAGTACTTC. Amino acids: CASKSGTGQGSYEQYF.

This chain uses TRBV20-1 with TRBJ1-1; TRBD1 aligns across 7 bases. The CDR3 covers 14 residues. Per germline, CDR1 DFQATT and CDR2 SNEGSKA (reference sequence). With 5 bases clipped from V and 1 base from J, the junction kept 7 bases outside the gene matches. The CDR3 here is CSARTGTENTEAFF. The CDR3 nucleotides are TGCAGTGCTCGCACCGGGACAGAGAACACTGAAGCTTTCTTT.

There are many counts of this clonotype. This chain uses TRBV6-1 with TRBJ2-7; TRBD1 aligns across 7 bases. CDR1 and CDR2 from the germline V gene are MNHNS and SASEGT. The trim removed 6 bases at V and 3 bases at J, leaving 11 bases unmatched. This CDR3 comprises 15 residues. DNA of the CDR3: TGTGCCAGCAGAGCATCGCCGGGACAGATCTACGAGCAGTACTTC. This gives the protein CASRASPGQIYEQYF.

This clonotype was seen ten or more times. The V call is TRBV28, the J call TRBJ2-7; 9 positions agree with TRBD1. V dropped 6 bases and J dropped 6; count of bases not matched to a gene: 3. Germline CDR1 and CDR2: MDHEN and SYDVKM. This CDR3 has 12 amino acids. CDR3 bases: TGTGCCAGCAGGGGGACAGGGCTCGAGCAGTACTTC. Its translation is CASRGTGLEQYF.

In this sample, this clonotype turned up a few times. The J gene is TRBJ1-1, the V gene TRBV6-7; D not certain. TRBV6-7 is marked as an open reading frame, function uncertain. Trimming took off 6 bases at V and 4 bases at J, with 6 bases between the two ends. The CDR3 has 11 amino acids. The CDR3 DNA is TGTGCCAGCAGGGCTGGCACTGAAGCTTTCTTT. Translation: CASRAGTEAFF.